The clone carrying this TCR beta chain was seen repeatedly, ten times or more. What it binds is not known. This specimen comes from a study of early T cells in non-severe SARS-CoV-2 infection. As for the study in general: Bulk RNA taken from unsorted whole blood was sequenced, leaving chains unpaired. Whole-study results and caveats: There was a bias toward anti-spike CD8 responses in VDJdb matching, which missed private and CD4 specificities.

Germline V gene sequence: CDR1 DFQATT, CDR2 SNEGSKA (reference sequence). The V end lost 5 bases, the J end lost 4 bases, and 17 bases lay between the germline ends. The CDR3 loop spans 14 amino acids. Each cDNA molecule carried a unique molecular identifier. TCRdb fed the 5' RACE reads into MiXCR, producing one record per CDR3 protein. Altogether roughly 100,000 distinct CDR3 sequences are present, 10% to 15% being singletons, with the ten largest covering 5.5% to 7%. Sequencing was performed on whole blood. The V and J genes are TRBV20-1 and TRBJ1-2; D is uncertain. The clonotype comes from an adult who was a healthcare worker with PCR-confirmed SARS-CoV-2 infection or an uninfected control (not recorded which). CDR3 amino acids: CSALLGRVGYGYTF. For the CDR3, the DNA is TGCAGTGCTCTACTGGGTAGGGTAGGCTATGGCTACACCTTC.